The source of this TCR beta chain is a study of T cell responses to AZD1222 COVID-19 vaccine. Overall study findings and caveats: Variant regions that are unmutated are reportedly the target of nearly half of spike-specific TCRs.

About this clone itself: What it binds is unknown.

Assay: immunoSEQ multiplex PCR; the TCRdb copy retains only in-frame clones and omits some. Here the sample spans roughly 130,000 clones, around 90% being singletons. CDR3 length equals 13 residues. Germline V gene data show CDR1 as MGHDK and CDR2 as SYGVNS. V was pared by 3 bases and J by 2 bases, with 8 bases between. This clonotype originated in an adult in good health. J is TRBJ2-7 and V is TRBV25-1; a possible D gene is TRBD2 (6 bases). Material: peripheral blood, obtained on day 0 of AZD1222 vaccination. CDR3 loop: CASSDWEAYEQYF. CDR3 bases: TGTGCCAGCAGTGATTGGGAGGCCTACGAGCAGTACTTC.